The subject of this entry is one T cell receptor (beta chain). This clone has a handful of counts. Its antigen target is currently unknown. This is a murine receptor, so its gene nomenclature and germline sequences are mouse based. The CDR3 is cut off 4 residues early in the read; its end comes from the germline J gene. The CDR3 runs 13 amino acids, cysteine and phenylalanine included. Sequencing covers 27 bases of the CDR3, shown here with the frame starting at base 1. V loses 2 bases at its end and J loses 6 bases; junction bases beyond the gene matches: 3. CDR1 GKSSPN and CDR2 SITVG are derived from the germline V gene. The data stem from a study of CD8+ T cells in alopecia areata listed by TCRdb under 2018. Looking at the study overall: Skin from C3H/HeJ donors aged roughly 6-13 months with spontaneous alopecia was grafted onto female C3H/HeJ recipients aged 7-10 weeks. To study T cell clonal expansion in alopecia areata, the researchers applied high-throughput TCRbeta sequencing to both the C3H/HeJ mouse model and human patients. In humans, TCRbeta sequencing was performed on scalp tissue and on sorted CD4+ and CD8+ peripheral blood T cells from healthy controls and from patients with patchy or totalis/universalis alopecia areata. Clonality in the scalp was compared among normal scalp (n=4), patchy alopecia areata scalp (n=8), and alopecia totalis/universalis scalp (n=8). RNA was extracted with the PAXgene miRNA kit for fixed scalp, the miRNeasy kit for PBMCs, and the RNeasy kit for mouse skin. TCRbeta CDR3 regions were amplified by immunoSEQ multiplex PCR using 35 Vbeta forward and 13 Jbeta reverse primers. Points the paper makes about the study in general: Compared with mice, TCR sequences shared between patients were less clear, possibly partly because of HLA diversity across the patient population. Compared with normal scalp, lesional scalp had higher clonality and more expanded CD8+ clones, particularly in alopecia totalis/universalis, a pattern that suggests antigenic drive. Unlike mouse skin, where gammadelta T cells dominate, normal human skin contains resident alphabeta T cells that get sequenced too, which complicates analysis of the scalp TCR repertoire.

Pooled mouse cutaneous lymph node cells were stained for CD4, CD8alpha, NKG2D, NKG2ACE and other markers, then sorted on a BD Influx. The library was obtained by the immunoSEQ multiplex PCR assay. RNA was extracted from all samples and reverse transcribed into cDNA as template for TCR sequencing. First-strand cDNA was synthesized with SuperScript III using a 2:1 mix of oligo-dT and random hexamers. A synthetic immune receptor repertoire was used to gauge amplification bias, and whatever bias remained was removed computationally. Libraries were sequenced on Illumina HiSeq using 60 bp reads that covered the CDR3 and were read from J toward V. For the original study's pipeline: Raw reads were preprocessed to remove errors, and CDR3 was defined by IMGT conventions from the conserved cysteine to phenylalanine. Clonality was calculated as 1 minus Shannon entropy normalized by log2 of the number of productive unique TCRs. Scalp TCRbeta sequences were cross-referenced with sorted blood CD4 and CD8 repertoires so that the CD4 or CD8 identity of scalp clones could be inferred. Held by TCRdb, this immuneACCESS table contains in-frame sequences only and omits some clones. Under half of the omission traces to an unresolved V gene where checked; the cause of the rest is unknown. The V and J calls and clone size are taken from that table; D and trimming were inferred from the DNA. In this sample the table shows 250,000 or so clones, and no singletons are among them. The top ten clonotypes cover more than 0.95% of the sample.

This receptor was obtained from a C3H/HeJ mouse with alopecia areata. This strain has the MHC haplotype H2-k. Sequenced sample: CD4+ T cells sorted from a lymph node. The sequence joins TRBV31 to TRBJ2-1; 8 middle bases align to TRBD2. CDR3 DNA (partial): TGTGCCTGGAGTGGGGGGGGCGGTGCT. It encodes CAWSGGGGA. Given in full, the CDR3 is CAWSGGGGAEQFF.